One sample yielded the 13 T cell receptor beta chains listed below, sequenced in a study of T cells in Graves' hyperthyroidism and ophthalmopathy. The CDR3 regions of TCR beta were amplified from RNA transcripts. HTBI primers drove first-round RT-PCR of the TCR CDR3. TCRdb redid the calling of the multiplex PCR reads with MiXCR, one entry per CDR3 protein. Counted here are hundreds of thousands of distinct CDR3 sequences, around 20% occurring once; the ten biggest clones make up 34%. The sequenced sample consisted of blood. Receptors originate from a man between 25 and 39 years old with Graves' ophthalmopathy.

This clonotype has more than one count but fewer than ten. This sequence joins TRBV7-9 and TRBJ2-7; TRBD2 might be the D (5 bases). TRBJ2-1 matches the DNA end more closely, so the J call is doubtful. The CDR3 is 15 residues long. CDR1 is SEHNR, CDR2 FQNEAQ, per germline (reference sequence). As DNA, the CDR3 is TGTGCCATCTCCCTTTGGGAGCGCGGCTCCTACGAGCAGTTCTTC. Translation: CAISLWERGSYEQFF.

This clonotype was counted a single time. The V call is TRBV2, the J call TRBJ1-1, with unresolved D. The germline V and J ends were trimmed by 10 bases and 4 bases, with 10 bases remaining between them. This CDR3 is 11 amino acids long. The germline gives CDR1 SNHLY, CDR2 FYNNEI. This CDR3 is CANRLRTEAFF. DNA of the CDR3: TGTGCCAACCGCCTCCGCACTGAAGCTTTCTTT.

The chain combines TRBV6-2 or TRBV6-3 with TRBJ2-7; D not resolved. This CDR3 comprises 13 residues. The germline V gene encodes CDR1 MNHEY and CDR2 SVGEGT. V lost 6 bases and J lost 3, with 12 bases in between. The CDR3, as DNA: TGTGCCAGCAGGGCCCCATACGGCTACGAGCAGTACTTC. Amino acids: CASRAPYGYEQYF.

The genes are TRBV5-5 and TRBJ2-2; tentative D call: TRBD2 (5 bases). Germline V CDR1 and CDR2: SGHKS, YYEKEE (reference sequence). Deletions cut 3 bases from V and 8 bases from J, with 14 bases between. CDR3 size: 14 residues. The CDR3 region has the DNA TGTGCCAGCAGCTCACCAAACGGCGGGGGGGAGCTGTTTTTT. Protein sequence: CASSSPNGGGELFF.

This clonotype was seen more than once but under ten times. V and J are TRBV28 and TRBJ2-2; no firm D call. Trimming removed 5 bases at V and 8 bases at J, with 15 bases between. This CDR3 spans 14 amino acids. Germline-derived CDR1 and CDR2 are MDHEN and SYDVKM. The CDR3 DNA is TGTGCCAGCAGTCATCCTCAATATGTAGGGGAGCTGTTTTTT. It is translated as CASSHPQYVGELFF.

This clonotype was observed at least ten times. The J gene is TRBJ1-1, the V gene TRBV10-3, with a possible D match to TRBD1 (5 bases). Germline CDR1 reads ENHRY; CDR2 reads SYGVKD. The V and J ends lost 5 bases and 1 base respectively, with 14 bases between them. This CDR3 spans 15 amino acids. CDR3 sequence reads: CAISTTWDGNTEAFF. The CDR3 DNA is TGTGCCATCAGTACAACTTGGGACGGGAACACTGAAGCTTTCTTT.

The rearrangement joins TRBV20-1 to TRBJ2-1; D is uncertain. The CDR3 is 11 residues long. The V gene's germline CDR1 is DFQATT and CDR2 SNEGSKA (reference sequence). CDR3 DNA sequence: TGCAGCATCGCCTCCTGGACCGAGCAGTTCTTC. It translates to CSIASWTEQFF.

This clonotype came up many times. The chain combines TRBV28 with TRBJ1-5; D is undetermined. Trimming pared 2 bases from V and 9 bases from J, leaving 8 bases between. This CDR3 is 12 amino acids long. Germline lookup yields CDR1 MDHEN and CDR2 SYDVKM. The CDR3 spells CASSLQGLPQHF. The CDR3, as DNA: TGTGCCAGCAGTTTACAAGGGCTGCCCCAGCATTTT.

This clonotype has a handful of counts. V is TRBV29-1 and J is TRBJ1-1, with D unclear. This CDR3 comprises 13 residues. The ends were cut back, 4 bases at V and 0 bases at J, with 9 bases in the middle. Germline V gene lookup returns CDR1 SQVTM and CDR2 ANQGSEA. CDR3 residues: CSVVVTMNTEAFF. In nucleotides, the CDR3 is TGCAGCGTTGTGGTGACCATGAACACTGAAGCTTTCTTT. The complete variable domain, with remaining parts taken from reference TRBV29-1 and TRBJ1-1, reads SAVISQKPSRDICQRGTSLTIQCQVDSQVTMMFWYRQQPGQSLTLIATANQGSEATYESGFVIDKFPISRPNLTFSTLTVSNMSPEDSSIYLCSVVVTMNTEAFFGQGTRLTVV.

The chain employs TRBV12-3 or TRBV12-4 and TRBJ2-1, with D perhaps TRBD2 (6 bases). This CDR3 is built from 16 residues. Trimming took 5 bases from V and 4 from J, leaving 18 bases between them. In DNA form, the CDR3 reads TGTGCCAGCAGTGCCGGTCTAGCGAGAAGATACAATGAGCAGTTCTTC. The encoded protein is CASSAGLARRYNEQFF.

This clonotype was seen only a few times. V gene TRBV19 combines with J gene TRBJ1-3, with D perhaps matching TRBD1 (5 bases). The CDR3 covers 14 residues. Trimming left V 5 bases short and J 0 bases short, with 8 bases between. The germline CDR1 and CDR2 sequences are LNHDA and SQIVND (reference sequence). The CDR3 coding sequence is TGTGCCAGTAGTGGGACCAGCTCTGGAAACACCATATATTTT. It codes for CASSGTSSGNTIYF.

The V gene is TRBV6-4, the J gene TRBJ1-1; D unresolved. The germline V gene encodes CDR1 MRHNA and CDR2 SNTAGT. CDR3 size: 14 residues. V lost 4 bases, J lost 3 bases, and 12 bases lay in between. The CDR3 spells CASSVSGRDTEAFF. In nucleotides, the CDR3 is TGTGCCAGCAGTGTATCGGGGAGGGACACTGAAGCTTTCTTT.

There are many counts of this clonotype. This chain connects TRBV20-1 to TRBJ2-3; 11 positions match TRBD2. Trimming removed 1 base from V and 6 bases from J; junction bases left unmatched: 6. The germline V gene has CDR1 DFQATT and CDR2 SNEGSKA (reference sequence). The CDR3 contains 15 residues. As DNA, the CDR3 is TGCAGTGCTAGAGTCCTAGCGGGAGGACAGGATACGCAGTATTTT. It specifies CSARVLAGGQDTQYF.